Presented here are 7 T cell receptor beta chains from one specimen sequenced in a study of blood T cells in healthy people across ages. A J-beta primer mix and a sample-barcoded 5' primer were used in a second PCR of about 7 to 12 cycles. TCRdb re-derived calls from the 5' RACE reads in MiXCR, one entry per CDR3 protein. The data contain fewer than 800,000 distinct CDR3 sequences, around 25% of them singletons. The data also belong to a second study, concerning T cells of mothers and their children.

Source material: blood. The source of these receptors is a boy aged 10-17 years in good health.

As regards this clonotype: An end of the junction does not agree with germline; a read error may underlie this. This chain links TRBV29-1 with TRBJ2-1; TRBD2 matches 7 bases. The CDR3 spans 13 residues. Germline loops: CDR1 SQVTM, CDR2 ANQGSEA. DNA of the CDR3: TGCAGCGTCCAGCGGGACTCCTACGATGAGCAGTTCTTC. Translation: CSVQRDSYDEQFF.

The V call is TRBV2, the J call TRBJ2-5; D is possibly TRBD1 (5 bases). The CDR3 covers 15 residues. V was trimmed by 1 base and J by 2 bases, leaving 11 bases between them. Looked up from germline, CDR1 is SNHLY and CDR2 is FYNNEI. This CDR3 is CASSEGGTSQETQYF. The CDR3 DNA follows: TGTGCCAGCAGTGAAGGGGGCACCTCTCAAGAGACCCAGTACTTC.

This chain connects TRBV19 to TRBJ1-1; 9 positions agree with TRBD1. Germline V gene data show CDR1 as LNHDA and CDR2 as SQIVND (reference sequence). The length of the CDR3 is 13 residues. The V segment lost 6 bases and the J segment 7 bases; nucleotides outside the gene matches: 6. The CDR3 DNA is TGTGCCAGTAGGGGGGACAGGGCCGGTGAAGCTTTCTTT. This gives the protein CASRGDRAGEAFF.

The chain carries TRBV9 and TRBJ2-1; D unresolved. V lost 7 bases and J 2 bases, leaving 10 bases between the germline ends. Per germline, CDR1 SGDLS and CDR2 YYNGEE. The CDR3 runs to 13 residues. The CDR3 DNA reads as TGTGCCAGCGGAAGCCCGGCCTACAATGAGCAGTTCTTC. As protein: CASGSPAYNEQFF.

The rearrangement uses TRBV11-1 and TRBJ2-1; D is possibly TRBD2 (5 bases). Looked up from germline, CDR1 is SGHAT and CDR2 is FQDESV (reference sequence). The CDR3 length is 18 residues. V lost 2 bases and J lost 7, with 24 bases in between. CDR3 sequence reads: CASSLNIGGEPQWNEQFF. CDR3 DNA sequence: TGTGCCAGCAGCTTAAATATCGGTGGGGAGCCCCAGTGGAATGAGCAGTTCTTC.

The chain has TRBV29-1 and TRBJ2-5; D unresolved. The V gene's germline CDR1 is SQVTM and CDR2 ANQGSEA. The V gene lost 8 bases and the J gene lost 5 bases, with 12 bases spanning the gap. The CDR3 spans 11 residues. As DNA, the CDR3 is TGCAGCCTTGGGAAGTCCGAGACCCAGTACTTC. It encodes CSLGKSETQYF.

The chain employs TRBV20-1 and TRBJ2-7, with 11 bases aligning to TRBD2. This CDR3 has 15 amino acids. Per germline, CDR1 DFQATT and CDR2 SNEGSKA (reference sequence). V lost 3 bases and J lost 3; bases outside the gene matches: 7. CDR3 DNA: TGCAGTGCTAGCAAGGGACTAGCGGTCGACTACGAGCAGTACTTC. This gives the protein CSASKGLAVDYEQYF.